This entry features one T cell receptor (beta chain) sequence. Source study methods: How many nucleated cells were present was estimated from reference gene primer amplification. Assay: immunoSEQ multiplex PCR; the TCRdb copy retains only in-frame clones and omits some. From that table come the V and J calls and clone size; the DNA was used to work out D and trimming. The profile covers about 42,000 clones, with about 80% appearing a single time and over 40% taken by the ten largest. The data were obtained in a study of blood T cell repertoires in COVID-19. Across the whole study: COVID-19 samples collected from the United States, Italy and Spain covered acute and convalescent phases. PBMCs, B-cell-depleted T cells, or T cells provided the cDNA or gDNA that made up the material.

CDR1 and CDR2 (germline): SGHVS, FNYEAQ. The CDR3 loop spans 16 amino acids. The ends lost 5 bases at V and 6 bases at J; junction bases unmatched: 11. The sample consisted of peripheral blood. The receptor was isolated from a human donor in a cohort sampled during active COVID-19. The V call is TRBV7-6, the J call TRBJ2-2; the match to TRBD2 covers 8 bases. CDR3 DNA: TGTGCCAGCAGCCCATGGTCGGGGGGGGCCGCCGGGGAGCTGTTTTTT. The encoded protein is CASSPWSGGAAGELFF.